The 24 T cell receptor beta chains given below trace back to one sample, sequenced in a study of CD8 T cells in Susac syndrome. After extraction with the RNeasy kit, roughly 0.5 to 1 ug of the RNA was reverse transcribed using random hexamers. TCRdb re-analysed the immunoSEQ multiplex PCR reads in MiXCR, keeping a single row per CDR3 protein. This sample has about 150,000 distinct CDR3 sequences, with 90% to 96% found just once. The specimen was CD4+ T cells from PBMCs. All receptors come from a human donor with Susac syndrome.

The gene calls are TRBV7-8 and TRBJ1-6; tentatively, D is TRBD1 (6 bases). Germline assignment: CDR1 SGHVS and CDR2 FQNEAQ. Trimming removed 2 bases from V and 7 bases from J, with 18 bases in between. CDR3 length: 17 residues. The CDR3 loop is CASSLRGVRGINSPLHF. CDR3 coding DNA: TGTGCCAGCAGCTTAAGGGGGGTACGAGGGATCAATTCACCCCTCCACTTT.

This chain uses TRBV28 with TRBJ1-4; D gene unclear. Germline V gene sequence: CDR1 MDHEN, CDR2 SYDVKM. CDR3 length: 11 amino acids. V dropped 8 bases and J dropped 8 bases, with 9 bases sitting between them. The CDR3 DNA sequence: TGTGCCAGCCAACTAGAGGAAAAACTGTTTTTT. It specifies CASQLEEKLFF.

The chain has TRBV12-3 or TRBV12-4 and TRBJ2-7, with a possible D match to TRBD2 (5 bases). This CDR3 comprises 14 residues. V lost 6 bases and J lost 6, with 18 bases in between. The CDR3 protein is CASRSGGLLSEQYF. In DNA form, the CDR3 reads TGTGCCAGCAGATCCGGAGGCCTTTTAAGCGAGCAGTACTTC.

This chain links TRBV29-1 with TRBJ2-3, with D perhaps given as TRBD1 or TRBD2 (5 bases each). Germline assignment: CDR1 SQVTM and CDR2 ANQGSEA. Trimming shortened V by 8 bases and J by 2 bases, and 20 bases separated the two germline ends. The CDR3 loop spans 15 amino acids. CDR3 loop: CSSGTGAYNTDTQYF. CDR3 coding DNA: TGCAGCTCTGGAACCGGGGCCTACAACACAGATACGCAGTATTTT.

The chain employs TRBV6-6 and TRBJ1-5; the match to TRBD1 covers 7 bases. Unmatched junction bases numbered 4, after V lost 5 bases and J lost 6 bases. The CDR3 totals 13 residues. Germline V gene lookup returns CDR1 MNHNY and CDR2 SVGAGI (reference sequence). DNA for the CDR3: TGTGCCAGCAGTACGACAGGGTCTCAGCCCCAGCATTTT. It codes for CASSTTGSQPQHF.

This chain links TRBV11-2 with TRBJ2-7, with D unclear. Trimming shortened V by 3 bases and J by 2 bases, and 8 bases separated the two germline ends. Germline V gene data show CDR1 as SGHAT and CDR2 as FQNNGV. The CDR3 runs to 13 residues. CDR3 sequence (DNA): TGTGCCAGCAGCTTGGCAAGCCCCTACGAGCAGTACTTC. Its translation: CASSLASPYEQYF. Full variable domain (missing parts from reference TRBV11-2 and TRBJ2-7): EAGVAQSPRYKIIEKRQSVAFWCNPISGHATLYWYQQILGQGPKLLIQFQNNGVVDDSQLPKDRFSAERLKGVDSTLKIQPAKLEDSAVYLCASSLASPYEQYFGPGTRLTVT.

This chain joins TRBV9 and TRBJ1-1; D not resolved. The ends were cut back, 2 bases at V and 1 base at J, with 9 bases in the middle. The germline V gene has CDR1 SGDLS and CDR2 YYNGEE. This CDR3 spans 14 amino acids. The CDR3 protein is CASSVDVGNTEAFF. Here the CDR3 DNA reads TGTGCCAGCAGCGTGGACGTTGGGAACACTGAAGCTTTCTTT.

V and J are TRBV24-1 and TRBJ1-1; D is possibly TRBD1 (5 bases). The ends were cut back, 3 bases at V and 1 base at J, with 11 bases in the middle. There are 15 residues in the CDR3. Germline values: CDR1 KGHDR, CDR2 SFDVKD. The DNA of the CDR3 is TGTGCCACCAGTGATATGGGACGGGCGAACACTGAAGCTTTCTTT. Translated, it gives CATSDMGRANTEAFF.

V and J are TRBV20-1 and TRBJ1-1; no clear D gene. CDR1 DFQATT and CDR2 SNEGSKA come from the germline V gene (reference sequence). The CDR3 has 11 amino acids. Trimming stripped 8 bases from V and 5 bases from J, with 12 bases between. CDR3 residues: CSNLEMTEAFF. The CDR3 bases are TGCAGTAACCTTGAGATGACTGAAGCTTTCTTT.

The chain combines TRBV3-1 with TRBJ1-4, with D perhaps TRBD1 (5 bases). This CDR3 has 15 amino acids. Trimming pared 4 bases from V and 5 bases from J, leaving 14 bases between. CDR1 and CDR2 from the germline V gene are LGHDT and YNNKEL (reference sequence). In DNA, the CDR3 is TGTGCCAGCAGCCGGGACGGGACTTTGAATGAAAAACTGTTTTTT. Translation: CASSRDGTLNEKLFF. Together with reference TRBV3-1 and TRBJ1-4, the CDR3 gives the full variable domain: DTAVSQTPKYLVTQMGNDKSIKCEQNLGHDTMYWYKQDSKKFLKIMFSYNNKELIINETVPNRFSPKSPDKAHLNLHINSLELGDSAVYFCASSRDGTLNEKLFFGSGTQLSVL.

The chain uses TRBV21-1 and TRBJ2-7; the DNA was not compared with TRBD1, the D call given in the table. TRBV21-1 is a documented pseudogene. CDR3 size: 15 residues. The CDR3 bases are TGTGCCAGCAGCGACCCGACAGGGGGGGTCTACGAGCAGTACTTC. It is translated as CASSDPTGGVYEQYF.

The rearrangement links TRBV19 to TRBJ2-7, with TRBD2 matching 7 bases. The germline CDR1 and CDR2 sequences are LNHDA and SQIVND (reference sequence). J gave up 5 bases and V 6 bases, and 7 bases lay outside the gene matches. CDR3 length: 13 amino acids. The CDR3 DNA reads as TGTGCCAGTAGCCATAGGCGGGGGAACGAGCAGTACTTC. Amino acid sequence: CASSHRRGNEQYF.

The chain carries TRBV20-1 and TRBJ2-7, with TRBD2 matching over 12 bases. The CDR3 runs 13 residues. Germline V gene sequence: CDR1 DFQATT, CDR2 SNEGSKA (reference sequence). V lost 2 bases, J lost 4 bases, and 0 bases stayed unmatched. The CDR3 is CSARTSGRYEQYF. CDR3 nucleotides: TGCAGTGCTAGAACTAGCGGGAGGTACGAGCAGTACTTC.

The V call is TRBV3-1, the J call TRBJ2-5; D might be TRBD1 (5 bases). Trimming pared 1 base from V and 9 bases from J, leaving 15 bases between. CDR3 size: 14 residues. Germline V lookup: CDR1 LGHDT, CDR2 YNNKEL (reference sequence). CDR3 coding DNA: TGTGCCAGCAGCCAAGGGGCTGAGGTAGGGGCCCAGTACTTC. It specifies CASSQGAEVGAQYF.

This chain links TRBV27 with TRBJ2-2; the D call may be TRBD1 or TRBD2 (5 bases each). This CDR3 contains 16 residues. CDR1 is MNHEY, CDR2 SMNVEV, per germline (reference sequence). V was trimmed by 6 bases and J by 3 bases, leaving 17 bases between them. CDR3 nucleotides: TGTGCCAGCAGACTTCCTGGGACGAAGGACACCGGGGAGCTGTTTTTT. Protein: CASRLPGTKDTGELFF.

J is TRBJ2-7 and V is TRBV10-3; TRBD2 might be the D (7 bases). V dropped 2 bases and J dropped 2 bases, with 10 bases sitting between them. CDR3 length equals 14 residues. CDR1 and CDR2 from the germline V gene are ENHRY and SYGVKD. The CDR3 loop reads CAISEGRGPYEQYF. In DNA form, the CDR3 reads TGTGCCATCAGTGAGGGGCGGGGGCCCTACGAGCAGTACTTC.

The chain joins TRBV29-1 to TRBJ2-1, with D perhaps TRBD2 (5 bases). The CDR3 is 13 residues long. Trimming left V 4 bases short and J 7 bases short, with 14 bases between. CDR1 and CDR2 (germline): SQVTM, ANQGSEA. The CDR3 DNA is TGCAGCGTTGTGGCCGAGGGTAGGAATGAGCAGTTCTTC. This gives the protein CSVVAEGRNEQFF.

The CDR3, as DNA: TGTGCTAGTGGGCTGGGCGGGAGCAATCAGCCCCAGCATTTT. Its translation: CASGLGGSNQPQHF. This sequence joins TRBV12-5 and TRBJ1-5; D unresolved. CDR1 and CDR2 (germline): LGHNT, FRNRAP. The CDR3 covers 14 residues. Trimming took off 6 bases at V and 1 base at J, with 10 bases between the two ends.

This clonotype was counted a single time. This chain links TRBV2 with TRBJ2-7; tentatively, D is TRBD1 or TRBD2 (5 bases each). Trimming pared 6 bases from V and 7 bases from J, leaving 10 bases between. Germline CDR1 is SNHLY and CDR2 is FYNNEI. This CDR3 contains 11 residues. The CDR3 here is CASRGDGEQYF. CDR3 coding DNA: TGTGCCAGCAGGGGGGACGGGGAGCAGTACTTC. Full variable domain (remainder filled in from reference TRBV2 and TRBJ2-7): EPEVTQTPSHQVTQMGQEVILRCVPISNHLYFYWYRQILGQKVEFLVSFYNNEISEKSEIFDDQFSVERPDGSNFTLKIRSTKLEDSAMYFCASRGDGEQYFGPGTRLTVT.

This clonotype occurred once. This chain connects TRBV20-1 to TRBJ2-5; weak D call: TRBD1 (6 bases). Trimming shortened V by 3 bases and J by 1 base, and 9 bases separated the two germline ends. Germline values: CDR1 DFQATT, CDR2 SNEGSKA (reference sequence). This CDR3 region has 13 residues. The CDR3 DNA sequence: TGCAGTGCTAGTCGGACAGCCCAAGAGACCCAGTACTTC. Its protein is CSASRTAQETQYF.

This chain links TRBV20-1 with TRBJ1-6; D is possibly TRBD1 (6 bases). The germline CDR1 and CDR2 sequences are DFQATT and SNEGSKA (reference sequence). This CDR3 spans 13 amino acids. V lost 7 bases to trimming and J lost 8 bases, with 15 bases between them. In DNA form, the CDR3 reads TGCAGTGGCCGAACAGGGCAGGATTCACCCCTCCACTTT. It codes for CSGRTGQDSPLHF.

This chain connects TRBV3-1 to TRBJ2-7, with TRBD1 as a possible D gene (6 bases). V lost 4 bases and J lost 9, with 19 bases in between. Germline CDR1 reads LGHDT; CDR2 reads YNNKEL (reference sequence). The CDR3 has 14 residues. The CDR3 sequence is CASSLTGPYVPQYF. CDR3 nucleotides: TGTGCCAGCAGCCTGACAGGACCCTACGTCCCGCAGTACTTC.

The chain carries TRBV6-2 or TRBV6-3 and TRBJ2-1; TRBD2 aligns across 13 bases. Germline V gene lookup returns CDR1 MNHEY and CDR2 SVGEGT. V trimming: 8 bases; J trimming: 6 bases; junction bases outside the gene matches: 10. The CDR3 consists of 16 residues. The CDR3 sequence is CASAGELAGGGNEQFF. The CDR3 DNA sequence: TGTGCCAGCGCTGGGGAACTAGCGGGGGGGGGCAATGAGCAGTTCTTC.

The V call is TRBV2, the J call TRBJ1-2; the D gene is possibly TRBD1 (5 bases). V was cut by 4 bases and J by 4 bases, with 13 bases left in between. This CDR3 comprises 14 residues. Germline V gene data show CDR1 as SNHLY and CDR2 as FYNNEI. The CDR3 sequence is CASSGGEGIYGYTF. The DNA for the CDR3 is TGTGCCAGCAGTGGGGGGGAGGGAATCTATGGCTACACCTTC.